This T cell receptor beta chain originates from a study of T cells in Graves' hyperthyroidism and ophthalmopathy (dated by TCRdb to between 2018 and 2021). As for the study more broadly: Peripheral blood samples were taken at initial diagnosis, before any treatment was given. Prospective prediction of ophthalmopathy was tested in an independent validation cohort consisting of about 20 hyperthyroidism patients and some 16 patients who later progressed to ophthalmopathy. Thyroid tissue and blood T-cell repertoires from about six Graves' hyperthyroidism patients were also compared in the study. Following sampling, methimazole starting at 30 mg daily was given to hyperthyroidism patients, and high-dose intravenous methylprednisolone was given to ophthalmopathy patients. TCR V-J signatures able to tell the groups apart were searched for in a discovery cohort of some 100 patients, of whom roughly 42 had Graves' ophthalmopathy and roughly 58 had stable Graves' hyperthyroidism. The roughly 100 discovery patients were randomly split 7:3 into training and test sets. The paper reports TCR Vbeta CDR3 sequencing of over 120 peripheral blood samples: approximately 43 ophthalmopathy, fewer than 80 hyperthyroidism and around 17 progressor patients.

Study-level results and caveats: No statistical method was used to fix the sample size in advance, and group allocation was not hidden from the investigators. In validation, the model predicted progression to ophthalmopathy a median of approximately 6.3 months before onset, with roughly 70% sensitivity and more than 72% specificity. Most expanded thyroid clonotypes (frequency above 0.001) were also found in blood, which suggests that blood repertoires may mirror thyroid immune responses. In cross-validation, a model built on a 13 V-J signature told ophthalmopathy apart from stable hyperthyroidism with approximately 90% sensitivity and about 81% specificity, and in testing the same model reached 80%/75%.

Hyperthyroidism patients were aged 18 to 65 years and newly diagnosed, with disease duration of less than 2 months. Exclusion was applied to patients with uncontrolled infections, other autoimmune diseases, pregnancy or lactation. Diagnoses relied on clinical symptoms, serum thyroxine and TRAb, thyroid ultrasound and orbital computed tomography. For progressor patients, blood was drawn at the first diagnosis of hyperthyroidism, before any ophthalmopathy symptoms had appeared. Ficoll-Paque density gradient centrifugation was used to isolate PBMCs from around 9.1 ml of fresh peripheral blood. Patients classed as progressors first received a Graves' hyperthyroidism diagnosis and then went on to develop ophthalmopathy during follow-up. Total RNA was extracted with Trizol reagent, and quality was checked on an Agilent 2100 Bioanalyzer. Cut back by 4 bases and 4 bases, the V and J ends lie 7 bases apart. The CDR3 covers 12 residues, taking in both the cysteine and the phenylalanine. The kept DNA is CDR3 alone, 36 bases in frame from the first base. In the germline V gene, CDR1 corresponds to MDHEN and CDR2 to SYDVKM.

This clonotype occurred many times. It has no known antigen specificity. It has no much larger one-base neighbor in the sample; base qualities were not kept. The TCR beta CDR3 regions were amplified from the RNA transcripts. A first-round RT-PCR of the TCR CDR3 used the HTBI primer set with the Qiagen OneStep RT-PCR kit. A second multiplex PCR round built the libraries, followed by size selection and purification. The libraries were sequenced on an Illumina HiSeq2000 using paired-end 100 bp reads. In the paper's pipeline: Raw data were processed with SOAPnuke, discarding reads with adapters, uncalled bases, mean Phred below 15, or no exact constant-primer or identifier match. COPE v1.2.5 was used to merge high-quality paired reads, and clonotypes were defined as unique nucleotide sequences. MiTCR v1.1 was used to align clonotypes to the IMGT TRBV, TRBD and TRBJ reference segments. The analysis included only V-J combinations with a frequency above 0.0001, which together covered approximately 99% of the repertoires. A TCS score was defined as the ratio between F50 (clonal expansion) and ExV (chaos), using BLOSUM62-based TCRdist between CDR3 peptides within each V-J. Welch's t-statistics and random forest reduced 450 to 600 V-J features to 10 to 15, which were used in a naive Bayes classifier (R e1071). The public reads were run again by TCRdb, first through fastp at Q25 and then through MiXCR, and only productive beta chains were kept. Rows merge per CDR3 protein into single entries with the most common DNA and genes. For this entry, the V and J calls and clone size follow TCRdb and not the study's own pipeline. This sample has 250,000 or so distinct CDR3 sequences in its table, and about 15% of those were observed once. In total, the top ten clones hold under 35% of the sample.

The TCR was taken from a woman aged 50 to 65 with Graves' hyperthyroidism that later progressed to Graves' ophthalmopathy. The sequence links TRBV28 to TRBJ1-2, with the identity of the D gene unclear. The sample taken for sequencing was blood. The nucleotides are TGTGCCAGCAGTTCCGGAGGCTATGGCTACACCTTC. Its protein is CASSSGGYGYTF.